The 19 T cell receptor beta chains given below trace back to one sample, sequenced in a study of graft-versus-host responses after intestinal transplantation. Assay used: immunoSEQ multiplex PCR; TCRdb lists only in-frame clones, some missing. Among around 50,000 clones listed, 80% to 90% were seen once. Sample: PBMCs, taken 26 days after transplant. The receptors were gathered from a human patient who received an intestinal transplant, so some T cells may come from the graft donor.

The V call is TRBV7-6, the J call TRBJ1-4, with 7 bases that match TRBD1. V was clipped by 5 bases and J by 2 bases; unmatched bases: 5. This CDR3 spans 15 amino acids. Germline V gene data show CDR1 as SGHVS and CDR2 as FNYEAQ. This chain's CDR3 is CASSPPGQTNEKLFF. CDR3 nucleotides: TGTGCCAGCAGCCCCCCGGGACAGACTAATGAAAAACTGTTTTTT.

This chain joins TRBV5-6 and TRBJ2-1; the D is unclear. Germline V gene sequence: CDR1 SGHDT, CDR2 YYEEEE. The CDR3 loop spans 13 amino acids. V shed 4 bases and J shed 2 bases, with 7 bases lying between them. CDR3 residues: CASSPDTYNEQFF. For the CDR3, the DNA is TGTGCCAGCAGCCCCGACACCTACAATGAGCAGTTCTTC. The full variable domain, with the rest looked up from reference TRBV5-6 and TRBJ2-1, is DAGVTQSPTHLIKTRGQQVTLRCSPKSGHDTVSWYQQALGQGPQFIFQYYEEEERQRGNFPDRFSGHQFPNYSSELNVNALLLGDSALYLCASSPDTYNEQFFGPGTRLTVL.

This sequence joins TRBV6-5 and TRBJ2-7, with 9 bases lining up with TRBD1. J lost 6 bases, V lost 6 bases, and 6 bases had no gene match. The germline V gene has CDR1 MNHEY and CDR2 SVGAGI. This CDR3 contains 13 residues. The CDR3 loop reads CASSPGQGGEQYF. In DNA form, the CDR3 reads TGTGCCAGCAGCCCGGGACAGGGAGGCGAGCAGTACTTC.

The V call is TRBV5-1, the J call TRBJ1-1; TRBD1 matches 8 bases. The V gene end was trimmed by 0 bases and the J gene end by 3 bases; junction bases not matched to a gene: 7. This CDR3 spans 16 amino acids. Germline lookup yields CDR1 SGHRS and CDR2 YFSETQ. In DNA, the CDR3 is TGCGCCAGCAGCTTGGTTCACCAGGGGGCGGACACTGAAGCTTTCTTT. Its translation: CASSLVHQGADTEAFF.

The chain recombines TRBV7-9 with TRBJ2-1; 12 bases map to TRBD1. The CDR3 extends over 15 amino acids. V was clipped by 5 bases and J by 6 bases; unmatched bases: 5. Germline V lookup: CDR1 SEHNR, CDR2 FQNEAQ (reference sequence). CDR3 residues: CASSHGTGGRNEQFF. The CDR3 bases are TGTGCCAGCAGCCACGGGACAGGGGGCCGCAATGAGCAGTTCTTC.

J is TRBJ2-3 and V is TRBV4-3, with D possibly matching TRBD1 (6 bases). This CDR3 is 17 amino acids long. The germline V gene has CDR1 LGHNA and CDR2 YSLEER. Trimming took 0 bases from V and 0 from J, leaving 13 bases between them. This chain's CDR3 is CASSQERTVLSTDTQYF. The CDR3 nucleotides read TGCGCCAGCAGCCAAGAGAGGACAGTCCTAAGCACAGATACGCAGTATTTT.

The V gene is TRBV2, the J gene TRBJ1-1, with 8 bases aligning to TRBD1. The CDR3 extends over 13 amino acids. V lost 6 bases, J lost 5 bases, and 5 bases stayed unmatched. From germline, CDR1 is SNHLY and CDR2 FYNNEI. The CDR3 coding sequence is TGTGCCAGCAGCCCCAGGGGGCAGACTGAAGCTTTCTTT. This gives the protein CASSPRGQTEAFF.

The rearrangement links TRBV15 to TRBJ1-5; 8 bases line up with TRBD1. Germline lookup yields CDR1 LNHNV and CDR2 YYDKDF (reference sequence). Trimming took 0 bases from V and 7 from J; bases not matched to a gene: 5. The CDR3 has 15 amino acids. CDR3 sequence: CATSRDDRGNQPQHF. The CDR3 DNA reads TGTGCCACCAGCAGAGACGACAGGGGTAACCAGCCCCAGCATTTT.

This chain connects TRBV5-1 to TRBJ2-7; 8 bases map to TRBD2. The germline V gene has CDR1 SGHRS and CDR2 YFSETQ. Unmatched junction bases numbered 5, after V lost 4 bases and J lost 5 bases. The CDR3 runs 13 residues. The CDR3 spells CASSPYGGDEQYV. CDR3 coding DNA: TGCGCCAGCAGCCCTTACGGGGGGGACGAGCAGTACGTC.

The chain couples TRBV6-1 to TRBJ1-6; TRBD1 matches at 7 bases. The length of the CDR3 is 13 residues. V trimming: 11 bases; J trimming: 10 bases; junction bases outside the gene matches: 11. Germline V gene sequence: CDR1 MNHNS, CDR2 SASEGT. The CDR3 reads CAGKGGQYSPLHF. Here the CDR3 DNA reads TGTGCCGGCAAAGGGGGACAGTACTCACCCCTCCACTTT.

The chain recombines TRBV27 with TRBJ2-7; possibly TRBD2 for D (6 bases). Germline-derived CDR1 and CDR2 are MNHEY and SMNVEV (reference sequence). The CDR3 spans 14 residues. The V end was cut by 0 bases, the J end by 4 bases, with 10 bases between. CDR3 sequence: CASSLSGRGYEQYF. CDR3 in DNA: TGTGCCAGCAGTTTATCCGGACGGGGGTACGAGCAGTACTTC.

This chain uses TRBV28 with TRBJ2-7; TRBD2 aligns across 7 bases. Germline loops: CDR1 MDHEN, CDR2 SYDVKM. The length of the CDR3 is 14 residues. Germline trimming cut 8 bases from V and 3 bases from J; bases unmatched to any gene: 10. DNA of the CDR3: TGTGCCAGCTGCTATACTAGCGCTTACTACGAGCAGTACTTC. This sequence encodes CASCYTSAYYEQYF.

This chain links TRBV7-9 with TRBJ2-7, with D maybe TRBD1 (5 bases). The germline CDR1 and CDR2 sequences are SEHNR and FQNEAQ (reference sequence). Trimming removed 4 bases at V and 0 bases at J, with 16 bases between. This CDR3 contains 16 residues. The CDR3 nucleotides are TGTGCCAGCAGCTCCAATGGGGCACAGGCCTCCTACGAGCAGTACGTC. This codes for CASSSNGAQASYEQYV.

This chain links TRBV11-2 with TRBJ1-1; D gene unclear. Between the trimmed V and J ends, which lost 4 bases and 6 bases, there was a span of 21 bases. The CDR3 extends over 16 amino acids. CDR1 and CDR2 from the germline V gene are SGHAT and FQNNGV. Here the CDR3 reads CASSSTLRGSGAEAFF. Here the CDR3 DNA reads TGTGCCAGCAGCTCCACACTCCGGGGATCGGGAGCTGAAGCTTTCTTT.

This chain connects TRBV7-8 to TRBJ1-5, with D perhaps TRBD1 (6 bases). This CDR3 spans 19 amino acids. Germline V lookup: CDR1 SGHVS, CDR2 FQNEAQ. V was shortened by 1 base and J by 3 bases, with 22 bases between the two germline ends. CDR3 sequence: CASSLGGGPPEVYNQPQHF. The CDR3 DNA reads TGTGCCAGCAGCTTAGGTGGGGGCCCTCCGGAGGTATACAATCAGCCCCAGCATTTT.

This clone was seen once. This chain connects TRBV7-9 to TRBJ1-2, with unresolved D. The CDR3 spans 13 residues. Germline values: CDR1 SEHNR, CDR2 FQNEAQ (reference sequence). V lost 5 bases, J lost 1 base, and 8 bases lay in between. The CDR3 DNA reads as TGTGCCAGCAGCGGGCTGATTAACTATGGCTACACCTTC. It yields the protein CASSGLINYGYTF. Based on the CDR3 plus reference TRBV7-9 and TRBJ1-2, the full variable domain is DTGVSQNPRHKITKRGQNVTFRCDPISEHNRLYWYRQTLGQGPEFLTYFQNEAQLEKSRLLSDRFSAERPKGSFSTLEIQRTEQGDSAMYLCASSGLINYGYTFGSGTRLTVV.

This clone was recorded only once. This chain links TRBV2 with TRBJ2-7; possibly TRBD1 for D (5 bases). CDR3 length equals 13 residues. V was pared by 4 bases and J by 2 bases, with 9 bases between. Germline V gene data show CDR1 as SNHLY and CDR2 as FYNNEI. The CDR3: CASSGPGTYEQYF. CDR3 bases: TGTGCCAGCAGTGGTCCAGGGACCTACGAGCAGTACTTC.

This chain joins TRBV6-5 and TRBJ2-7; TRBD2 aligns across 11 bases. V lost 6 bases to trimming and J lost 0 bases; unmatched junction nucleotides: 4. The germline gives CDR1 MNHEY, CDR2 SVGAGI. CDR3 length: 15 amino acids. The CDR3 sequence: CASSPSGGSSYEQYF. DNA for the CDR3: TGTGCCAGCAGCCCTAGCGGGGGGAGCTCCTACGAGCAGTACTTC.

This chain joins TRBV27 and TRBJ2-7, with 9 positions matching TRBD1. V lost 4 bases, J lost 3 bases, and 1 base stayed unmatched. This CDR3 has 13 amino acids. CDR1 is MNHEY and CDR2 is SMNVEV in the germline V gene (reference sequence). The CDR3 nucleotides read TGTGCCAGCAGTTGGACAGGGGACTACGAGCAGTACTTC. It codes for CASSWTGDYEQYF.